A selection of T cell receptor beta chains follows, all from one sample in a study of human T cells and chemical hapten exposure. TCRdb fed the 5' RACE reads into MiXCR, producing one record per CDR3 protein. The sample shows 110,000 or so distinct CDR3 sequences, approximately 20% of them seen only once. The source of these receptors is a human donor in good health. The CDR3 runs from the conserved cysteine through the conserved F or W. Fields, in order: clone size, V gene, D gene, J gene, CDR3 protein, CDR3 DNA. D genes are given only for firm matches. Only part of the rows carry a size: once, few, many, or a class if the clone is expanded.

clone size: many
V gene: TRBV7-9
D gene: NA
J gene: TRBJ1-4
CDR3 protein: CASSFTREKLFF
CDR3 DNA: TGTGCCAGCAGCTTCACCCGAGAGAAACTGTTTTTT

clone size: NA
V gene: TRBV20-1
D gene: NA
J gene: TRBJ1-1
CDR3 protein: CSAGSLNTEAFF
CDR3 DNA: TGCAGTGCTGGCAGCTTGAACACTGAAGCTTTCTTT

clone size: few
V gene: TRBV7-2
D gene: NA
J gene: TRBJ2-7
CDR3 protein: CASSLPGLATSYF
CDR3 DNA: TGTGCCAGCAGCTTACCAGGGTTGGCGACTTCGTACTTC

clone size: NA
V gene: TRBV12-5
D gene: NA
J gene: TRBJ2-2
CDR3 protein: CASARGTENTGELFF
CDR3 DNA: TGTGCTAGTGCCCGCGGGACAGAAAACACCGGGGAGCTGTTTTTT

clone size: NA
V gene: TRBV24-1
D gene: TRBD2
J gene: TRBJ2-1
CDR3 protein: CATSDPRDGRTSGPGEQFF
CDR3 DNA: TGTGCCACCAGTGACCCTCGGGACGGACGGACTAGCGGGCCTGGTGAGCAGTTCTTC

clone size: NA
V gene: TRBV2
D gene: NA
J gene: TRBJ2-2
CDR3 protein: CASNLGRGGELFF
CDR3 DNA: TGTGCCAGTAACCTAGGGAGAGGCGGGGAGCTGTTTTTT

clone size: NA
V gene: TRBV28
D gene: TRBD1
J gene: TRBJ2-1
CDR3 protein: CASRGTGRVNEQFF
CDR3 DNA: TGTGCCAGCAGGGGGACAGGGCGGGTCAATGAGCAGTTCTTC

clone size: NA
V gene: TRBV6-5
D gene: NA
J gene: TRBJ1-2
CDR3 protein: CASSYSGSAPLYGYTF
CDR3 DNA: TGTGCCAGCAGTTACTCTGGGTCCGCCCCCCTTTATGGCTACACCTTC

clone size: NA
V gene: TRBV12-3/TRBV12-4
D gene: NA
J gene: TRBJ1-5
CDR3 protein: CASSPATVREPQHF
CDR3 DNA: TGTGCCAGCAGTCCGGCGACAGTACGGGAGCCCCAGCATTTT

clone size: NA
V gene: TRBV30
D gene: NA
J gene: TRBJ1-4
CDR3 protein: CAWRRGANEKLFF
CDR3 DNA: TGTGCCTGGCGCAGGGGAGCTAATGAAAAACTGTTTTTT

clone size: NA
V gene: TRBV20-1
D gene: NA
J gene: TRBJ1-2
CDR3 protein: CSAGLQGTNGYTF
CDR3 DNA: TGCAGTGCTGGACTACAGGGAACGAACGGCTACACCTTC

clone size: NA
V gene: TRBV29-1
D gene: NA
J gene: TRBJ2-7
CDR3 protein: CSVGGGQGNYEQYF
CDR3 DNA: TGCAGCGTGGGGGGGGGGCAGGGTAACTACGAGCAGTACTTC

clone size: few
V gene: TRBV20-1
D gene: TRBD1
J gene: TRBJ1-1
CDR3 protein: CSARRQGLNTEAFF
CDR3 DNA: TGCAGTGCGCGTAGACAGGGATTGAACACTGAAGCTTTCTTT

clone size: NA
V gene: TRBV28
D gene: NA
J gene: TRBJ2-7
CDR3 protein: CASSLGVSDEQYF
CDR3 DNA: TGTGCCAGCAGTTTAGGCGTGAGCGACGAGCAGTACTTC

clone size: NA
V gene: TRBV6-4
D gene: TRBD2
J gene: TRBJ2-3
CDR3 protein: CASSPLAGHTDTQYF
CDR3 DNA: TGTGCCAGCAGTCCCCTAGCGGGGCACACAGATACGCAGTATTTT

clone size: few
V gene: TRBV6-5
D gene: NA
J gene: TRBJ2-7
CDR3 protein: CAAWGLGEQYF
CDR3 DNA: TGTGCCGCTTGGGGCCTGGGCGAGCAGTACTTC

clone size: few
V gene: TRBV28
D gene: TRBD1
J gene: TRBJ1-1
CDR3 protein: CASSSAGTGDTEAFF
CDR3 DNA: TGTGCCAGCAGTTCAGCCGGGACAGGGGACACTGAAGCTTTCTTT

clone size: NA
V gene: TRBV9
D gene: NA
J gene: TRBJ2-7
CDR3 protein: CASSASNRAEQYF
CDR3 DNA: TGTGCCAGCAGCGCTAGCAACCGGGCCGAGCAGTACTTC

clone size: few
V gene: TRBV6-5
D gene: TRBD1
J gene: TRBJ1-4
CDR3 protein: CASSWTGNFPNSNEKLFF
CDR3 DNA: TGTGCCAGCAGTTGGACAGGGAACTTCCCAAACAGTAATGAAAAACTGTTTTTT

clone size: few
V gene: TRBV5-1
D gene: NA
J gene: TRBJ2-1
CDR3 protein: CASSLDPGGNEQFF
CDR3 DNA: TGCGCCAGCAGCTTGGATCCCGGGGGAAATGAGCAGTTCTTC

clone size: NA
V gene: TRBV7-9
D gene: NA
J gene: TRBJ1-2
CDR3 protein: CASSPRLGVRDLYYGYTF
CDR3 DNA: TGTGCCAGCAGCCCAAGACTGGGGGTGAGAGATTTATACTATGGCTACACCTTC

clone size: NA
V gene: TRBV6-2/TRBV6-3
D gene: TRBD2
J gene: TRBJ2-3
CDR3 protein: CASTTAWLAGGPRGDTQYF
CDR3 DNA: TGTGCCAGCACCACAGCTTGGCTAGCGGGAGGGCCGCGGGGAGATACGCAGTATTTT

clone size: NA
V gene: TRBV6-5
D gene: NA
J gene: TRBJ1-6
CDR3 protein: CASSKTGTGYNSPLHF
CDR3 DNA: TGTGCCAGCAGTAAAACCGGGACGGGCTATAATTCACCCCTCCACTTT

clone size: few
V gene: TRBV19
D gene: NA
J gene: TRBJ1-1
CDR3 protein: CASSLLPGRMNTEAFF
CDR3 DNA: TGTGCCAGTAGTTTGCTTCCGGGACGGATGAACACTGAAGCTTTCTTT

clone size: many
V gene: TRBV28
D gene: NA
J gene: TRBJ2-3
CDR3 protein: CASSTTRDVAPSTDTQYF
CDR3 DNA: TGTGCCAGCAGTACAACCAGGGACGTCGCTCCTAGCACAGATACGCAGTATTTT

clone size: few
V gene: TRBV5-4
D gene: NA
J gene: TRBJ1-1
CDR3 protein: CASSSVRGGEAFF
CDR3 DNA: TGTGCCAGCAGCTCGGTACGGGGAGGTGAAGCTTTCTTT

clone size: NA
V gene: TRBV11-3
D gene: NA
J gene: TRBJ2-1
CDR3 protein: CASSSLGEQFF
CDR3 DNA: TGTGCCAGCAGCTCACTAGGGGAGCAGTTCTTC

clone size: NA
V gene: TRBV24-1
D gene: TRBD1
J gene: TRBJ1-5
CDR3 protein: CATHTGQGNQPQHF
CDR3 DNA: TGTGCCACTCATACCGGACAGGGTAATCAGCCCCAGCATTTT

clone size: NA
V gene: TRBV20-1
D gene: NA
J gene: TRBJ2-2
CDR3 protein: CSARQVNTGELFF
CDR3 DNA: TGCAGTGCTCGACAGGTTAACACCGGGGAGCTGTTTTTT

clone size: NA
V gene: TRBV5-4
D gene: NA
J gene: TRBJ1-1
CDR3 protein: CASSSGPEAEYAEAFF
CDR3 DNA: TGTGCCAGCAGCTCAGGACCGGAGGCCGAATATGCTGAAGCTTTCTTT

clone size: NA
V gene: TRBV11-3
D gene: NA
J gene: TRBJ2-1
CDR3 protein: CASSLSSVRNEQFF
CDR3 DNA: TGTGCCAGCAGCTTATCGTCGGTGCGCAATGAGCAGTTCTTC

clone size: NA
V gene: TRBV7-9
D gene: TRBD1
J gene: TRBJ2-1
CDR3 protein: CASSFRDRGNNEQFF
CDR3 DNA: TGTGCCAGCAGCTTCCGGGACAGGGGAAACAATGAGCAGTTCTTC

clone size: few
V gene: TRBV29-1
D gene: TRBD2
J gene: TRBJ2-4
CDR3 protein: CSYLVTSETKNIQYF
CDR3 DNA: TGCAGCTACCTGGTGACTAGCGAGACCAAAAACATTCAGTACTTC

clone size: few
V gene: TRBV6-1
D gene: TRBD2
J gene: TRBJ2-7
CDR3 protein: CASLGLAGGEQYF
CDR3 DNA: TGTGCCAGCTTGGGACTAGCGGGAGGTGAGCAGTACTTC

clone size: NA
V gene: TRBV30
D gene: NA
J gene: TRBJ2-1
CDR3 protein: CAWSVLGGQGGYNEQFF
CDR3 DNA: TGTGCCTGGAGTGTACTCGGAGGGCAGGGGGGCTACAATGAGCAGTTCTTC

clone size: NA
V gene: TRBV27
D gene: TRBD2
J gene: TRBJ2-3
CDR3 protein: CASGVSGGAFTDTQYF
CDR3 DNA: TGTGCCAGCGGGGTTAGCGGGGGAGCCTTCACAGATACGCAGTATTTT

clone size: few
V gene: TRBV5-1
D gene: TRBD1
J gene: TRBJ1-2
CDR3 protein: CASSLGQGGEGYTF
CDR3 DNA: TGCGCCAGCAGCTTGGGCCAGGGGGGAGAAGGCTACACCTTC

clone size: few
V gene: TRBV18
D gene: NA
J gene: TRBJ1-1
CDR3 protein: CASSPPGGSSMNTEAFF
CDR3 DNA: TGTGCCAGCTCACCTCCTGGCGGGTCATCCATGAACACTGAAGCTTTCTTT

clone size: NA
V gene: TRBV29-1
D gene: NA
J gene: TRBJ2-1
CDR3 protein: CSVEGNEQFF
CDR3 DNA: TGCAGCGTTGAGGGGAATGAGCAGTTCTTC